The following is a TCR beta chain sequence with its context. The data belong to a study of blood T cell repertoires in COVID-19. Study context: Samples of COVID-19 (acute and convalescent) were obtained from the United States, Italy and Spain.

As originally analysed: Reference gene primers were amplified, and this amplification served to estimate nucleated cell counts. Data came from immunoSEQ multiplex PCR; TCRdb stores just in-frame clones and leaves some out. That table gives V, J and clone size, and the DNA gave D and trimming. The sample consists of 100,000 to 150,000 clones, over 60% of them appearing once. V dropped 5 bases and J dropped 1 base, with 14 bases sitting between them. The germline CDR1 and CDR2 sequences are MNHEY and SMNVEV (reference sequence). The CDR3 spans 15 residues. The receptor's source is a human donor in a cohort sampled during active COVID-19. Material: peripheral blood. The V call is TRBV27, the J call TRBJ1-1, with D maybe TRBD1 (5 bases). CDR3 residues: CASSTILDTNTEAFF. Here the CDR3 DNA reads TGTGCCAGCAGTACGATCTTGGACACGAACACTGAAGCTTTCTTT.